The T cell receptor (beta chain) under discussion was sequenced for a study of blood T cell repertoires in COVID-19. Study information: The origin of the acute and convalescent COVID-19 samples was the United States, Italy and Spain.

As for this clone: This sample includes further DNA sequences coding for the same CDR3.

Source study methods: The authors estimated nucleated cell counts from reference gene primer amplification. Generated by immunoSEQ multiplex PCR, the TCRdb table keeps only in-frame clones and is missing some. That table supplies the V and J calls and clone size; D and trimming were determined from the DNA. The sample carries approximately 200,000 clones, approximately 86% recorded once. Living in roughly 25 US areas, the participants were between 18 and 89 years of age. Shortly before study entry, within 2 weeks, exposed participants had met a COVID-19 case. The CDR3 is 13 residues long. Germline loops: CDR1 SGDLS, CDR2 YYNGEE. Trimming stripped 4 bases from V and 0 bases from J, with 5 bases between.

The rearrangement joins TRBV9 to TRBJ2-1, with D uncertain. The sample taken for sequencing was PBMCs or T cells enriched from blood (not recorded which). The source is a woman aged 25 to 39 who had been exposed to COVID-19. CDR3 nucleotide sequence: TGTGCCAGCAGCTCGAGCTCCTACAATGAGCAGTTCTTC. Residues: CASSSSSYNEQFF.